The rows below give T cell receptor delta chains drawn from one sample of a study of human gamma delta and Vdelta1 T cells. These receptors' targets are unknown. TCRdb redid clone calling on the PCR reads using CATT. Counted here are approximately 7,000 delta-chain clones, about 43% occurring once; the ten biggest clones make up approximately 6%. Sequencing was carried out using Vdelta1 gamma-delta T cells from blood grown in culture (DOT cells). These TCRs come from a human donor in good health. Both conserved end residues are part of each CDR3. The D gene is left open where the match is weak. Clone sizes are given selectively: once, few, many, or a class where the clone is expanded.

clone_size,v_call,d_call,j_call,cdr3_aa,cdr3_nt
few,TRDV1,TRDD3,TRDJ1,CALGELLEAGDRPNPIQGVIF,TGTGCTCTTGGGGAACTTCTAGAAGCGGGGGATAGGCCGAATCCAATACAGGGGGTCATCTTT
-,TRDV1,-,TRDJ1,CALGGEFPPESVLGGLYTDKLIF,TGTGCTCTTGGGGGCGAATTCCCCCCCGAGAGTGTTCTTGGGGGCCTGTACACCGATAAACTCATCTTT
-,TRDV3,-,TRDJ1,CAFPEYTGDKLIF,TGTGCCTTCCCCGAATATACGGGCGATAAACTCATCTTT
-,TRDV1,TRDD3,TRDJ1,CALGEKRNYWGIRDDKLIF,TGTGCTCTTGGGGAGAAACGGAATTACTGGGGGATTCGGGACGATAAACTCATCTTT
medium-sized,TRDV1,-,TRDJ1,CALGELFPLGATYTDKLIF,TGTGCTCTTGGGGAACTTTTCCCTTTAGGGGCCACCTACACCGATAAACTCATCTTT
few,TRDV1,-,TRDJ1,CALGERAWGDKLIF,TGTGCTCTTGGGGAACGCGCCTGGGGCGATAAACTCATCTTT
-,TRDV1,TRDD3,TRDJ1,CALGELRGGLGTGGRYTDKLIF,TGTGCTCTTGGGGAACTACGGGGTGGGCTTGGTACTGGGGGAAGGTACACCGATAAACTCATCTTT
few,TRDV1,TRDD3,TRDJ2,CALGVPYSWAGGSRAAQLFF,TGTGCTCTTGGGGTACCGTACTCTTGGGCCGGGGGATCGCGGGCAGCACAACTCTTCTTT
-,TRDV1,-,TRDJ1,CALGECLSQLYWFRPQLIF,TGTGCTCTTGGGGAATGCTTGTCCCAATTGTACTGGTTTCGTCCCCAACTCATCTTT
-,TRDV1,TRDD3,TRDJ1,CALGIGAPVLGTGLDTDKLIF,TGTGCTCTTGGGATAGGGGCTCCCGTACTGGGGACCGGCCTGGACACCGATAAACTCATCTTT
-,TRDV1,-,TRDJ1,CALGELWPPPSGACTDKLIF,TGTGCTCTTGGGGAACTATGGCCCCCCCCGTCTGGGGCCTGCACCGATAAACTCATCTTT
-,TRDV1,TRDD3,TRDJ1,CALGELPYWSGIRDKLIF,TGTGCTCTTGGGGAACTCCCCTATTGGTCCGGGATACGCGATAAACTCATCTTT
few,TRDV1,TRDD3,TRDJ1,CALGEIMPQTHWGIFTDKLIF,TGTGCTCTTGGGGAGATAATGCCCCAAACTCACTGGGGGATATTCACCGATAAACTCATCTTT
-,TRDV1,TRDD3,TRDJ1,CALGERRLGDTLDKLIF,TGTGCTCTTGGGGAACGTCGGTTGGGGGATACTCTCGATAAACTCATCTTT
few,TRDV1,-,TRDJ1,CALGEGLRLHDPWGPPVYTDKLIF,TGTGCTCTTGGGGAAGGTCTACGCCTACACGATCCTTGGGGACCCCCGGTGTACACCGATAAACTCATCTTT
medium-sized,TRDV1,-,TRDJ1,CALGDPGNNVIPDLVRLIF,TGTGCTCTTGGGGACCCTGGCAACAACGTGATCCCGGACCTTGTTCGACTCATCTTT
-,TRDV1,TRDD3,TRDJ1,CALGDHTSWGILGYTDKLIF,TGTGCTCTTGGGGACCATACCTCCTGGGGGATCTTGGGGTACACCGATAAACTCATCTTT
-,TRDV1,TRDD3,TRDJ1,CALGDPYPRGIRADKLIF,TGTGCTCTTGGGGACCCTTACCCTAGGGGGATACGGGCCGATAAACTCATCTTT
-,TRDV1,TRDD3,TRDJ1,CALGELSRAYWGIGGTDKLIF,TGTGCTCTTGGGGAACTATCCCGTGCGTACTGGGGGATTGGGGGTACCGATAAACTCATCTTT
large,TRDV1,-,TRDJ1,CALGEESPPPSWGLMRSTDKLIF,TGTGCTCTTGGGGAAGAAAGCCCTCCTCCTAGCTGGGGACTTATGAGGTCCACCGATAAACTCATCTTT
-,TRDV1,-,TRDJ1,CALGELGLPLRFGGHTDKLIF,TGTGCTCTTGGGGAACTTGGTCTCCCCCTACGCTTCGGGGGTCACACCGATAAACTCATCTTT
few,TRDV1,-,TRDJ1,CALGKGPMRTTDKLIF,TGTGCTCTTGGGAAAGGCCCCATGCGTACAACCGATAAACTCATCTTT
few,TRDV1,TRDD2,TRDJ1,CALGEYLPLPTGPSWFSPNRNTDKLIF,TGTGCTCTTGGGGAATATCTTCCCCTTCCTACAGGACCAAGCTGGTTCTCCCCAAATAGGAACACCGATAAACTCATCTTT
few,TRDV1,TRDD3,TRDJ1,CALGPWGSTDKLIF,TGTGCTCTTGGGCCCTGGGGGTCCACCGATAAACTCATCTTT
once,TRDV1,-,TRDJ1,CALGELSRPKQRLIF,TGTGCTCTTGGGGAACTTTCCAGACCAAAGCAGCGACTCATCTTT
-,TRDV1,-,TRDJ1,CALGELALPILGGIENTDKLIF,TGTGCTCTTGGGGAACTAGCCCTTCCTATACTGGGGGGGATTGAAAACACCGATAAACTCATCTTT
-,TRDV1,-,TRDJ1,CALGEKAPFGSDTDKLIF,TGTGCTCTTGGGGAAAAGGCCCCCTTCGGCTCCGACACCGATAAACTCATCTTT
-,TRDV1,TRDD3,TRDJ1,CALGNPITTVMNWGILSHTDKLIF,TGTGCTCTTGGGAACCCAATAACCACAGTTATGAACTGGGGGATACTTTCCCACACCGATAAACTCATCTTT
-,TRDV1,TRDD2,TRDJ1,CALGGQPSYNGLGRVHTDKLIF,TGTGCTCTTGGGGGCCAACCTTCCTACAACGGTCTGGGTCGCGTCCACACCGATAAACTCATCTTT
few,TRDV1,TRDD3,TRDJ1,CALGGFPDLYTGAVPYTDKLIF,TGTGCTCTTGGGGGCTTCCCGGACCTATACACTGGGGCCGTTCCTTACACCGATAAACTCATCTTT
few,TRDV1,TRDD3,TRDJ1,CALGELHTASLPPAYWGIRKVLSDKLIF,TGTGCCCTTGGGGAACTCCACACTGCAAGCCTTCCTCCGGCATACTGGGGGATACGCAAGGTTTTATCCGATAAACTCATCTTT
-,TRDV1,-,TRDJ1,CALGVSKPGFLGHKLIF,TGTGCTCTTGGGGTCTCGAAGCCGGGGTTTCTGGGGCATAAACTCATCTTT
-,TRDV1,-,TRDJ1,CALGESPRRVTGTHDTDKLIF,TGTGCTCTTGGGGAAAGTCCCCGTAGGGTGACTGGGACCCACGACACCGATAAACTCATCTTT
-,TRDV1,TRDD3,TRDJ1,CALGEFSTGGYGLYTDKLIF,TGTGCTCTTGGGGAATTTAGTACTGGGGGATACGGGTTGTACACCGATAAACTCATCTTT
-,TRDV1,TRDD3,TRDJ1,CALGEGCDVLGDTLRPYTDKLIF,TGTGCTCTTGGGGAAGGGTGCGATGTACTGGGGGATACCCTTAGACCGTACACCGATAAACTCATCTTT
-,TRDV1,TRDD3,TRDJ1,CALGVRHGGPSYSGGYGVTDKLIF,TGTGCTCTTGGGGTTCGACATGGGGGGCCTTCCTACTCTGGGGGATACGGGGTCACCGATAAACTCATCTTT
few,TRDV1,TRDD3,TRDJ1,CALGGWSGPLGDCTDKLIF,TGTGCTCTTGGGGGATGGTCTGGACCGCTGGGGGATTGCACCGATAAACTCATCTTT
-,TRDV1,-,TRDJ1,CALGELNILPTTGGCISFVTDKLIF,TGTGCTCTTGGGGAACTTAACATCCTTCCTACGACTGGGGGATGTATAAGTTTTGTGACCGATAAACTCATCTTT
-,TRDV1,TRDD3,TRDJ1,CALVLPPVLRSGAYQATGGNTDKLIF,TGTGCTCTTGTCCTCCCCCCGGTCCTACGGTCCGGGGCGTACCAGGCGACTGGGGGGAACACCGATAAACTCATCTTT
-,TRDV1,-,TRDJ1,CALGELAWKGHKLIF,TGTGCTCTTGGGGAACTAGCTTGGAAGGGACATAAACTCATCTTT
once,TRDV1,-,TRDJ2,CALGELMSPSYYYWGTGTAQLFF,TGTGCTCTTGGGGAACTTATGTCGCCTTCCTATTATTACTGGGGGACGGGGACAGCACAACTCTTCTTT
large,TRDV1,TRDD3,TRDJ1,CALGESSYLIYWGILSDKLIF,TGTGCTCTTGGGGAATCTTCCTACCTTATCTACTGGGGGATACTTAGCGATAAACTCATCTTT
-,TRDV1,TRDD3,TRDJ1,CALGELPASWGIQGFDKLIF,TGTGCTCTTGGGGAATTACCCGCGAGCTGGGGGATACAGGGTTTCGATAAACTCATCTTT
few,TRDV1,-,TRDJ1,CALGDGSHMARLPTGIRPYTDKLIF,TGTGCTCTTGGGGATGGGTCCCACATGGCCCGCCTTCCTACGGGGATACGCCCGTACACCGATAAACTCATCTTT
-,TRDV1,-,TRDJ1,CALGEPPSNLRWDKLIF,TGTGCTCTTGGGGAACCCCCTTCAAACTTAAGGTGGGATAAACTCATCTTT